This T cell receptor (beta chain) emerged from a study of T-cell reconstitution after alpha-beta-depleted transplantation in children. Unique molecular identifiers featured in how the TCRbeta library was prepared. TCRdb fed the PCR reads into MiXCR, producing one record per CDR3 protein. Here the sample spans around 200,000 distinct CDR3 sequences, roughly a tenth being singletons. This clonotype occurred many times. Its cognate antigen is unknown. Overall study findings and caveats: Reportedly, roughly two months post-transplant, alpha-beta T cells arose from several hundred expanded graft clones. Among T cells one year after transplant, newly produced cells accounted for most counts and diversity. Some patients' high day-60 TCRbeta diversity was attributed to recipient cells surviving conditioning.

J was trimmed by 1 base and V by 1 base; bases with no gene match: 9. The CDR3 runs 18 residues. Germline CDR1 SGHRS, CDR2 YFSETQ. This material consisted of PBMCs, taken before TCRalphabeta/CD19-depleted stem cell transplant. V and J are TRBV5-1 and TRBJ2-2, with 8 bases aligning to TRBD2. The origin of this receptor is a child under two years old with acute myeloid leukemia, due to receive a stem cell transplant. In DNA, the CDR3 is TGCGCCAGCAGCTTGTTACCCCCTGCGGGGGGGAACACCGGGGAGCTGTTTTTT. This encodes CASSLLPPAGGNTGELFF.